The clone carrying this TCR beta chain occurred many times. What it recognizes is unknown. Naive CD8 T cells were picked out by sorting for CD8+CD4-CCR7+CD45RA+. These data belong to a study of molecular identifiers for immune sequencing clone quantification. For the study at large: Four of five RNA aliquots from about 19,000 or 110,000 naive CD8 T cells were sequenced. Study conclusions and caveats: Effector cells had over 99% of their molecules in clones above 20 RNA copies, while naive cells had under 1%.

TCRdb reprocessed the PCR reads via MiXCR and lists one record per CDR3 protein. The data show about 320,000 distinct CDR3 sequences, about 22% seen once. Sequencing input: naive CD8+ T cells from blood, with Jurkat cell RNA spiked in. Subset here: FACS-sorted CD8+CD4-CCR7+CD45RA+ naive T cells. This TCR derives from a human donor in good health. Some libraries in this study had Jurkat cell RNA spiked in.

The CDR3 protein is CSVEGQNTGELFF. The CDR3 bases are TGCAGCGTTGAAGGCCAAAACACCGGGGAGCTGTTTTTT. This chain uses TRBV29-1 with TRBJ2-2; D gene uncertain. Deletions cut 1 base from V and 2 bases from J, with 5 bases between. There are 13 residues in the CDR3. Germline V gene sequence: CDR1 SQVTM, CDR2 ANQGSEA.